The clone carrying this TCR beta chain was observed a handful of times. The antigen is undetermined. This CDR3 contains 16 residues. Per germline, CDR1 MNHNS and CDR2 SASEGT. After removal of 3 bases from V and 4 bases from J, the junction contained 8 bases not matched to a gene. This entry comes from a study of CD8 T cells in ankylosing spondylitis. Findings and limits, study-wide: Clones that were linked to disease were CD8+ and were relatively rare in peripheral blood. Disease-associated clones were reportedly significantly overrepresented in matched ankylosing spondylitis synovial fluid. Several of the motif variants were reported before in synovial fluid and blood from reactive arthritis.

One entry per CDR3 protein results from TCRdb running MiXCR on the 5' RACE reads. The data hold more than 150,000 distinct CDR3 sequences, with roughly 13% observed a single time. This TCR derives from a male donor with ankylosing spondylitis or in good health (not recorded which). The sequenced sample consisted of blood, either unsorted or a sorted T cell fraction (not recorded which). J is TRBJ2-3 and V is TRBV6-1; TRBD2 aligns across 9 bases. CDR3 sequence: CASSETSGFAADTQYF. DNA for the CDR3: TGTGCCAGCAGTGAGACTAGCGGCTTTGCGGCAGATACGCAGTATTTT.